Shown below are 8 T cell receptor beta chains from a single sample sequenced in a study of T cell responses to AZD1222 COVID-19 vaccine (dated by TCRdb to the early 2020s). Per the publication, the time point label means: about 28 days (+/-7) after the second vaccine dose. Receptor amplification or capture employed the immunoSEQ multiplex PCR assay. This immuneACCESS table, as held by TCRdb, lists in-frame sequences with V and J called but not all clones. Of the missing ones, under half trace to an unresolved V gene in checked studies; the others have no known cause. For this sample the table gives 150,000 to 250,000 clones, of which roughly 92% were detected only once. The ten largest account for roughly 3.5% of the sample. Sequenced here: peripheral blood, sampled 28 days after the second AZD1222 dose. These receptors all come from an adult who received the AZD1222 COVID-19 vaccine.

This clone has just one count. V usage is TRBV7-8 and J usage is TRBJ2-1, with TRBD2 identical over 10 bases. V dropped 3 bases and J dropped 4; count of bases not matched to a gene: 3. The V gene's germline CDR1 is SGHVS and CDR2 FQNEAQ. CDR3 length: 15 residues. In DNA, the CDR3 is TGTGCCAGCAGCTTCACTAGCGGGATTTACAATGAGCAGTTCTTC. Protein product: CASSFTSGIYNEQFF.

The gene calls are TRBV27 and TRBJ2-2; 7 nucleotides line up with TRBD1. The J segment lost 3 bases and the V segment lost 7 bases, leaving 5 bases of the junction unmatched. This CDR3 region has 14 residues. Germline V gives CDR1 MNHEY, CDR2 SMNVEV (reference sequence). The CDR3 DNA reads as TGTGCCAGCATTTCAACAGGGGACACCGGGGAGCTGTTTTTT. Translation: CASISTGDTGELFF.

The chain links TRBV9 to TRBJ2-5; TRBD2 is a possible D gene (6 bases). This CDR3 comprises 15 residues. CDR1 is SGDLS, CDR2 YYNGEE, per germline. Trimming removed 0 bases from V and 4 bases from J, with 13 bases in between. The CDR3 region is CASSVAGTVGETQYF. In DNA form, the CDR3 reads TGTGCCAGCAGCGTAGCTGGGACTGTCGGAGAGACCCAGTACTTC.

V is TRBV2 and J is TRBJ1-1; 7 bases align to TRBD1. CDR3 length equals 14 residues. Germline V gene data show CDR1 as SNHLY and CDR2 as FYNNEI. V trimming: 2 bases; J trimming: 3 bases; junction bases outside the gene matches: 3. CDR3 DNA sequence: TGTGCCAGCAGTGAACACAGGGGATACACTGAAGCTTTCTTT. This sequence encodes CASSEHRGYTEAFF.

The chain has TRBV29-1 and TRBJ2-1; 7 positions match TRBD2. J gave up 0 bases and V 1 base, and 21 bases lay outside the gene matches. The CDR3 spans 21 residues. Germline V CDR1 and CDR2: SQVTM, ANQGSEA. The CDR3 is CSVEVRGSGLTRGGSYNEQFF. CDR3 in DNA: TGCAGCGTTGAAGTGCGGGGTAGCGGGCTAACTCGGGGAGGCTCCTACAATGAGCAGTTCTTC.

The chain combines TRBV24-1 with TRBJ2-1, with 12 nucleotides matching TRBD2. Germline V gene sequence: CDR1 KGHDR, CDR2 SFDVKD. V trimming: 3 bases; J trimming: 6 bases; junction bases outside the gene matches: 5. The CDR3 covers 16 residues. In DNA form, the CDR3 reads TGTGCCACCAGTGATCCGACTAGCGGGAGAATCAATGAGCAGTTCTTC. Translating it yields CATSDPTSGRINEQFF.

The CDR3 nucleotides read TGTGCCAGCAGCCTAAGGGGGGGCGGGGCCTTCTACGAGCAGTACTTC. As protein: CASSLRGGGAFYEQYF. The chain carries TRBV7-8 and TRBJ2-7, with D possibly being TRBD2 (7 bases). Germline V gives CDR1 SGHVS, CDR2 FQNEAQ. The CDR3 sequence is 16 residues long. Trimming pared 5 bases from V and 3 bases from J, leaving 20 bases between.

The CDR3 is CASSHRLAHRNEQFF. The CDR3 DNA reads TGTGCCAGCAGTCACCGACTAGCGCATCGCAATGAGCAGTTCTTC. This chain links TRBV7-9 with TRBJ2-1; TRBD2 aligns across 8 bases. The CDR3 runs to 15 residues. The germline gives CDR1 SEHNR, CDR2 FQNEAQ (reference sequence). Trimming removed 6 bases from V and 6 bases from J; junction bases left unmatched: 10. The complete variable domain, with remaining parts taken from reference TRBV7-9 and TRBJ2-1, reads DTGVSQNPRHKITKRGQNVTFRCDPISEHNRLYWYRQTLGQGPEFLTYFQNEAQLEKSRLLSDRFSAERPKGSFSTLEIQRTEQGDSAMYLCASSHRLAHRNEQFFGPGTRLTVL.